The 5 T cell receptor beta chains in this list originate from one sample, sequenced in a study of shared clonotypes between healthy human individuals. Clones were read by immunoSEQ multiplex PCR, and TCRdb kept only the in-frame ones, dropping some. The sample consists of some 2,000,000 clones, approximately 94% of them appearing once. Input material: naive CD4+ T cells sorted from blood. Subset specified: CD45RA+ positively selected. These receptors all stem from a man in his late teens or twenties in good health.

The chain links TRBV5-4 to TRBJ2-3; D tentatively fits TRBD1 or TRBD2 (5 bases each). V shed 1 base and J shed 2 bases, with 14 bases lying between them. The length of the CDR3 is 16 residues. Germline V gives CDR1 SGHNT, CDR2 YYREEE (reference sequence). Written as DNA, the CDR3 is TGTGCCAGCAGCTTGATTGGGGGACCACACACAGATACGCAGTATTTT. Amino acid sequence: CASSLIGGPHTDTQYF.

This clone was counted only a few times. This chain connects TRBV30 to TRBJ2-7; 12 bases align to TRBD1. This CDR3 contains 14 residues. The ends lost 3 bases at V and 7 bases at J; junction bases unmatched: 7. Germline V gene data show CDR1 as GTSNPN and CDR2 as SVGIG (reference sequence). CDR3 nucleotide sequence: TGTGCCTGGAGCCCGGGACAGGGGGCGGGTGAGCAGTACTTC. It codes for CAWSPGQGAGEQYF.

With regard to this clone: Other DNA sequences within the sample encode an identical CDR3. The rearrangement joins TRBV29-1 to TRBJ2-1, with 11 bases identical to TRBD2. V gave up 2 bases and J gave up 7 bases; unmatched junction bases: 1. Germline V gives CDR1 SQVTM, CDR2 ANQGSEA. CDR3 size: 13 residues. DNA for the CDR3: TGCAGCGTTGAAAGACTAGCGGGAAATGAGCAGTTCTTC. This sequence encodes CSVERLAGNEQFF.

The chain recombines TRBV30 with TRBJ1-5, with 7 bases matching TRBD1. Germline CDR1 GTSNPN, CDR2 SVGIG (reference sequence). After removal of 1 base from V and 0 bases from J, the junction contained 3 bases not matched to a gene. This CDR3 is built from 15 residues. DNA for the CDR3: TGTGCCTGGAGTGGGGGACAGAATAGCAATCAGCCCCAGCATTTT. Translation: CAWSGGQNSNQPQHF.

The chain carries TRBV10-1 and TRBJ1-6; D is ambiguous. V was pared by 4 bases and J by 8 bases, with 9 bases between. Germline CDR1 is WNHNN and CDR2 is SYGVQD (reference sequence). The CDR3 loop spans 13 amino acids. CDR3 sequence (DNA): TGCGCCAGCAGTGTAAAAGACGATTCACCCCTCCACTTT. It yields the protein CASSVKDDSPLHF.